This T cell receptor beta chain was found in a study of T-cell reconstitution after alpha-beta-depleted transplantation in children. In this sample, this clonotype turned up a few times. The TCRbeta library incorporated unique molecular identifiers. TCRdb reprocessed the PCR reads via MiXCR and lists one record per CDR3 protein. The table records hundreds of thousands of distinct CDR3 sequences, 15% to 20% of them present only once. There are 13 residues in the CDR3. Germline CDR1 reads ENHRY; CDR2 reads SYGVKD. Between the trimmed V and J ends, which lost 3 bases and 5 bases, there was a span of 10 bases.

The input for sequencing was PBMCs from the stem cell graft donor, taken from the stem cell graft. The chain links TRBV10-3 to TRBJ2-5, with unresolved D. This receptor was identified in a human donor who donated a stem cell graft to a child with acute myeloid leukemia. CDR3 sequence reads: CAISDKGKETQYF. The CDR3 region has the DNA TGTGCCATCAGTGATAAAGGGAAGGAGACCCAGTACTTC.